The next 25 T cell receptor beta chains were all read from a single sample in a study of blood T cell repertoires in COVID-19. TCRdb's table, derived via immunoSEQ multiplex PCR, lists solely in-frame clones and lacks some. The repertoire holds approximately 60,000 clones, with 80% to 90% as singletons. The sample taken for sequencing was peripheral blood. Receptors were obtained from a human donor in a cohort sampled during active COVID-19.

V and J are TRBV11-2 and TRBJ2-2; 7 bases map to TRBD1. Germline-derived CDR1 and CDR2 are SGHAT and FQNNGV. The V gene end was trimmed by 2 bases and the J gene end by 6 bases; junction bases not matched to a gene: 9. The CDR3 spans 16 residues. CDR3 amino acids: CASSLSATGKAGELFF. CDR3 sequence (DNA): TGTGCCAGCAGCTTATCCGCGACAGGGAAAGCCGGGGAGCTGTTTTTT. The whole variable domain, filled in from reference TRBV11-2 and TRBJ2-2, reads EAGVAQSPRYKIIEKRQSVAFWCNPISGHATLYWYQQILGQGPKLLIQFQNNGVVDDSQLPKDRFSAERLKGVDSTLKIQPAKLEDSAVYLCASSLSATGKAGELFFGEGSRLTVL.

This clone was detected ten times or more. V is TRBV5-1 and J is TRBJ2-7; 9 bases fit TRBD2. CDR1 and CDR2 from the germline V gene are SGHRS and YFSETQ. The CDR3 extends over 17 amino acids. Germline trimming cut 1 base from V and 0 bases from J; bases unmatched to any gene: 8. In DNA, the CDR3 is TGCGCCAGCAGCTTGCGACCGACTAGCGGCAGCTCCTACGAGCAGTACTTC. Translating gives CASSLRPTSGSSYEQYF.

A single count supports this clone. The chain carries TRBV29-1 and TRBJ2-7; 8 bases align to TRBD1. The CDR3 is 13 amino acids. Looked up from germline, CDR1 is SQVTM and CDR2 is ANQGSEA. The trim removed 1 base at V and 4 bases at J, leaving 3 bases unmatched. CDR3 residues: CSVEGTGRYEQYF. The CDR3 bases are TGCAGCGTTGAAGGGACAGGGAGGTACGAGCAGTACTTC.

V gene TRBV4-1 combines with J gene TRBJ2-7; 10 nucleotides align to TRBD2. There are 15 residues in the CDR3. V lost 3 bases and J lost 2; bases outside the gene matches: 4. Germline values: CDR1 MGHRA, CDR2 YSYEKL. The CDR3 spells CASSQTSGLAYEQYF. In DNA, the CDR3 is TGCGCCAGCAGCCAGACTAGCGGGCTCGCCTACGAGCAGTACTTC.

The gene calls are TRBV9 and TRBJ1-6, with TRBD1 matching 7 bases. This CDR3 spans 18 amino acids. The V gene's germline CDR1 is SGDLS and CDR2 YYNGEE. V lost 3 bases and J lost 5; bases outside the gene matches: 14. The CDR3 coding sequence is TGTGCCAGCAGCGCCTACTGGACGACAGGGATAGATAATTCACCCCTCCACTTT. Translation gives CASSAYWTTGIDNSPLHF.

This clone was observed at least ten times. This rearrangement joins TRBV5-4 to TRBJ2-2; D not certain. The V gene's germline CDR1 is SGHNT and CDR2 YYREEE (reference sequence). The CDR3 is 13 residues long. Deletions cut 2 bases from V and 2 bases from J, with 4 bases between. The CDR3 DNA is TGTGCCAGCAGCTTTCTTAACACCGGGGAGCTGTTTTTT. It translates to CASSFLNTGELFF.

The rearrangement links TRBV28 to TRBJ1-2; the match to TRBD1 covers 9 bases. Germline V gene data show CDR1 as MDHEN and CDR2 as SYDVKM. V gave up 7 bases and J gave up 3 bases; unmatched junction bases: 15. CDR3 length: 17 residues. In nucleotides, the CDR3 is TGTGCCAGCACGAGAACGGGACAGGGTACTACTGACTATGGCTACACCTTC. The encoded protein is CASTRTGQGTTDYGYTF.

The CDR3 DNA follows: TGTGCCAGCAGCCAACTCAGGGTTGTGGGAGAGACCCAGTACTTC. Amino acid sequence: CASSQLRVVGETQYF. The chain combines TRBV3-1 (or the pseudogene TRBV3-2) with TRBJ2-5; a weak D match, TRBD1 (5 bases). The germline V and J ends were trimmed by 2 bases and 4 bases, with 14 bases remaining between them. The germline CDR1 and CDR2 sequences are LGHDT and YNNKEL (reference sequence). This CDR3 spans 15 amino acids.

This chain links TRBV10-1 with TRBJ2-7; perhaps TRBD1 as D (5 bases). CDR1 is WNHNN, CDR2 SYGVQD, per germline (reference sequence). V dropped 0 bases and J dropped 0 bases, with 15 bases sitting between them. This CDR3 has 17 amino acids. The CDR3 reads CASSESVSTAGSYEQYF. The DNA of the CDR3 is TGCGCCAGCAGTGAGTCCGTCTCGACAGCCGGCTCCTACGAGCAGTACTTC.

The rearrangement joins TRBV28 to TRBJ2-4, with D unclear. This CDR3 spans 11 amino acids. Germline values: CDR1 MDHEN, CDR2 SYDVKM. The V end was cut by 6 bases, the J end by 4 bases, with 4 bases between. The CDR3 region has the DNA TGTGCCAGCAGACATAAAAACATTCAGTACTTC. It codes for CASRHKNIQYF.

J is TRBJ1-4 and V is TRBV10-3; D perhaps matches TRBD1 (5 bases). The CDR3 spans 14 residues. V dropped 2 bases and J dropped 3 bases, with 7 bases sitting between them. In germline, CDR1 is ENHRY, CDR2 SYGVKD. The CDR3 DNA reads TGTGCCATCAGTGAGATAGGGGCTAATGAAAAACTGTTTTTT. It yields the protein CAISEIGANEKLFF.

The J gene is TRBJ1-5, the V gene TRBV7-9; 8 positions match TRBD1. J gave up 2 bases and V 5 bases, and 2 bases lay outside the gene matches. The CDR3 runs 14 residues. The germline gives CDR1 SEHNR, CDR2 FQNEAQ (reference sequence). Written as DNA, the CDR3 is TGTGCCAGCAGCATGACAGGGGGCAATCAGCCCCAGCATTTT. Translation: CASSMTGGNQPQHF.

This chain connects TRBV7-2 to TRBJ2-6, with a weak D call TRBD1 (7 bases). The CDR3 consists of 17 residues. Germline assignment: CDR1 SGHTA and CDR2 FQGNSA. The V and J ends lost 3 bases and 2 bases respectively, with 14 bases between them. The DNA of the CDR3 is TGTGCCAGCAGCTTCAAGACAGGGAGGACTGGGGCCAACGTCCTGACTTTC. Residues: CASSFKTGRTGANVLTF.

This CDR3 reads CASINREGATEAFF. The CDR3 DNA sequence: TGTGCCAGCATTAATCGCGAGGGGGCGACTGAAGCTTTCTTT. The chain carries TRBV6-5 and TRBJ1-1; 7 nucleotides match TRBD1. CDR1 and CDR2 from the germline V gene are MNHEY and SVGAGI. V trimming: 7 bases; J trimming: 5 bases; junction bases outside the gene matches: 10. The CDR3 consists of 14 residues.

The chain uses TRBV5-5 and TRBJ2-7, with TRBD2 matching over 10 bases. The CDR3 length is 14 residues. The ends lost 5 bases at V and 2 bases at J; junction bases unmatched: 4. Germline V lookup: CDR1 SGHKS, CDR2 YYEKEE (reference sequence). The CDR3 loop reads CASSPLAGAYEQYF. The CDR3 coding sequence is TGTGCCAGCAGTCCTCTAGCGGGAGCCTACGAGCAGTACTTC.

J is TRBJ2-7 and V is TRBV9; D uncertain. The V gene's germline CDR1 is SGDLS and CDR2 YYNGEE. The CDR3 loop spans 14 amino acids. Trimming took off 1 base at V and 0 bases at J, with 8 bases between the two ends. The CDR3 nucleotides are TGTGCCAGCAGCGTAAGTCAGGCCTCCTACGAGCAGTACTTC. Translating it yields CASSVSQASYEQYF.

Points on this clone: Other nucleotide sequences in the sample specify the same CDR3. The chain has TRBV2 and TRBJ1-2; 9 bases fit TRBD1. Trimming at V came to 4 bases and at J to 4 bases, leaving 4 bases not matched to a gene. The CDR3 is 14 amino acids. Looked up from germline, CDR1 is SNHLY and CDR2 is FYNNEI. For the CDR3, the DNA is TGTGCCAGCAGTGGGGACAGGGTCGGCTATGGCTACACCTTC. Translation: CASSGDRVGYGYTF.

Only one count was recorded for this clone. The CDR3 here is CASTWGGVNGYTF. In DNA, the CDR3 is TGTGCCAGCACCTGGGGCGGTGTTAATGGCTACACCTTC. V is TRBV12-3 or TRBV12-4 and J is TRBJ1-2; D is possibly TRBD1 (5 bases). The CDR3 runs 13 residues. V dropped 7 bases and J dropped 6 bases, with 15 bases sitting between them.

The chain joins TRBV24-1 to TRBJ1-1; D perhaps matches TRBD1 (6 bases). The CDR3 spans 15 residues. CDR1 is KGHDR, CDR2 SFDVKD, per germline. The germline V and J ends were trimmed by 8 bases and 3 bases, with 18 bases remaining between them. CDR3 nucleotide sequence: TGTGCCACCACCAGAAGGACGAAGGGGGACACTGAAGCTTTCTTT. This sequence encodes CATTRRTKGDTEAFF.

The rearrangement joins TRBV6-5 to TRBJ1-1; TRBD1 might be the D (6 bases). The CDR3 is 12 amino acids. The germline CDR1 and CDR2 sequences are MNHEY and SVGAGI. With 8 bases removed from V and 8 bases from J, the gap between germline ends came to 15 bases. The CDR3 protein is CASQGQWQEAFF. The CDR3 DNA follows: TGTGCCAGCCAAGGACAGTGGCAGGAAGCTTTCTTT.

This clone was recorded at least ten times. V usage is TRBV27 and J usage is TRBJ2-2; 8 positions agree with TRBD1. Per germline, CDR1 MNHEY and CDR2 SMNVEV (reference sequence). The V segment lost 6 bases and the J segment 5 bases; nucleotides outside the gene matches: 5. The CDR3 totals 14 residues. CDR3 coding DNA: TGTGCCAGCAGGGACCGACAGGGGACCGGGGAGCTGTTTTTT. This gives the protein CASRDRQGTGELFF.

The CDR3 sequence: CASSPSVYSNQPQHF. In nucleotides, the CDR3 is TGTGCCAGCTCACCAAGCGTTTATAGCAATCAGCCCCAGCATTTT. This sequence joins TRBV18 and TRBJ1-5; D uncertain. The V gene lost 2 bases and the J gene lost 0 bases, with 8 bases spanning the gap. From germline, CDR1 is KGHSH and CDR2 LQKENI. The CDR3 has 15 residues.

This chain uses TRBV12-5 with TRBJ2-2; 7 nucleotides match TRBD2. Looked up from germline, CDR1 is LGHNT and CDR2 is FRNRAP. This CDR3 comprises 16 residues. J was trimmed by 4 bases and V by 7 bases; bases with no gene match: 12. The CDR3 region has the DNA TGTGCTAGTGCCGGGGGGACGCGAACGGGCACCGGGGAGCTGTTTTTT. Its translation is CASAGGTRTGTGELFF.

This rearrangement joins TRBV6-2 or TRBV6-3 to TRBJ1-2; 7 bases map to TRBD1. CDR3 length: 14 amino acids. The trim removed 2 bases at V and 3 bases at J, leaving 3 bases unmatched. CDR1 is MNHEY, CDR2 SVGEGT, per germline. The CDR3 loop is CASSYGGQYYGYTF. In nucleotides, the CDR3 is TGTGCCAGCAGTTACGGGGGACAGTACTATGGCTACACCTTC.

V is TRBV11-2 and J is TRBJ2-1; unclear D gene. V was clipped by 2 bases and J by 10 bases, with 9 bases between them. This CDR3 region has 12 residues. Looked up from germline, CDR1 is SGHAT and CDR2 is FQNNGV. The CDR3, as DNA: TGTGCCAGCAGCTTAACCCCTACGGAGCAGTTCTTC. Translated: CASSLTPTEQFF. The full variable domain, rest sourced from reference TRBV11-2 and TRBJ2-1, is EAGVAQSPRYKIIEKRQSVAFWCNPISGHATLYWYQQILGQGPKLLIQFQNNGVVDDSQLPKDRFSAERLKGVDSTLKIQPAKLEDSAVYLCASSLTPTEQFFGPGTRLTVL.